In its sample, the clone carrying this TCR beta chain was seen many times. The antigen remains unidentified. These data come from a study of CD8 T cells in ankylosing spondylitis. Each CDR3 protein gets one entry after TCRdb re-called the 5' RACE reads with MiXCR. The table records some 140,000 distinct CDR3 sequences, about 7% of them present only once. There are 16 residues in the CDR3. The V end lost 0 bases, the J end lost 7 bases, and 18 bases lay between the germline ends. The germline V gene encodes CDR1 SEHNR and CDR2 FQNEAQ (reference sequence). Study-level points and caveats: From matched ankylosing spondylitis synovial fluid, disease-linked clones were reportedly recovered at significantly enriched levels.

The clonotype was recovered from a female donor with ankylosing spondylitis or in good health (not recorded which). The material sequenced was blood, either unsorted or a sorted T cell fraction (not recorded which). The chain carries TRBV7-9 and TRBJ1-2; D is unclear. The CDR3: CASSLAPKVTMGGYTF. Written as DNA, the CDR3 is TGTGCCAGCAGCTTAGCCCCCAAAGTAACTATGGGTGGCTACACCTTC.